The present T cell receptor (beta chain) was sequenced within a study of blood T cell repertoires in COVID-19. Study-wide context: The origin of the acute and convalescent COVID-19 samples was the United States, Italy and Spain. In each case, the material was cDNA or gDNA derived from T cells, B-cell-depleted T cells, or PBMCs.

This CDR3 has 17 amino acids. Per germline, CDR1 SGHDN and CDR2 FVKESK. V gave up 2 bases and J gave up 5 bases; unmatched junction bases: 5. Original analysis: How many nucleated cells were present was estimated from reference gene primer amplification. Produced via immunoSEQ multiplex PCR; TCRdb's table is partial and in-frame only. The V and J calls and clone size come from that table; D and trimming were worked out from the DNA. The sample records a few hundred thousand clones, 85% being singletons. This TCR was sampled from a woman between 50 and 59 years old with active or convalescent COVID-19. Sequencing was done on a sample of peripheral blood. The chain carries TRBV14 and TRBJ2-2, with 13 bases aligning to TRBD2. For the CDR3, the DNA is TGTGCCAGCAGCCAAAGGACTAGCGGGGGTATAACCGGGGAGCTGTTTTTT. This encodes CASSQRTSGGITGELFF.